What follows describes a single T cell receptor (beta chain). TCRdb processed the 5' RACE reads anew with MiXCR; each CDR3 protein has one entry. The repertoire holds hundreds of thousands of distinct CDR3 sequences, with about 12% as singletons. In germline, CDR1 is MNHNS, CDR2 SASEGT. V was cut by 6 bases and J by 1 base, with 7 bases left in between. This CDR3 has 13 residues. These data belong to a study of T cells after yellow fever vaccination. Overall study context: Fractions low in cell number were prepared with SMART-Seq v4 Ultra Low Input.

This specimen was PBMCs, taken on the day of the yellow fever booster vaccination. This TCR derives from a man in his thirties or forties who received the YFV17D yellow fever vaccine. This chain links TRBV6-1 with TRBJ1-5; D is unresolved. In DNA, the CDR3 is TGTGCCAGCAGGGGAGCCAGCAATCAGCCCCAGCATTTT. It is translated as CASRGASNQPQHF.